Below, one TCR beta chain is given with its context. The target antigen is unknown. The sample belongs to a study of response to subunit inactivated influenza vaccine. Study-level results: Authors proposed each seasonal influenza vaccination draws in few new T cells.

Using its own MiXCR run on the RT-PCR reads, TCRdb lists one record per CDR3 protein. The sample yields about 530,000 distinct CDR3 sequences, 10% to 15% seen once. V was clipped by 2 bases and J by 1 base; unmatched bases: 9. The germline V gene encodes CDR1 MGHDK and CDR2 SYGVNS. The CDR3 runs to 17 residues. The receptor was isolated from a middle-aged man who received an inactivated influenza vaccine. J is TRBJ2-3 and V is TRBV25-1, with 7 bases matching TRBD2. Sequencing was performed on PBMCs from blood, taken 40 to 50 days after vaccination. CDR3 DNA: TGTGCCAGCAGTGAAGGGAGGCGGAGCGGGGGCACAGATACGCAGTATTTT. Residues: CASSEGRRSGGTDTQYF. The full variable domain, rest sourced from reference TRBV25-1 and TRBJ2-3, is EADIYQTPRYLVIGTGKKITLECSQTMGHDKMYWYQQDPGMELHLIHYSYGVNSTEKGDLSSESTVSRIRTEHFPLTLESARPSHTSQYLCASSEGRRSGGTDTQYFGPGTRLTVL.